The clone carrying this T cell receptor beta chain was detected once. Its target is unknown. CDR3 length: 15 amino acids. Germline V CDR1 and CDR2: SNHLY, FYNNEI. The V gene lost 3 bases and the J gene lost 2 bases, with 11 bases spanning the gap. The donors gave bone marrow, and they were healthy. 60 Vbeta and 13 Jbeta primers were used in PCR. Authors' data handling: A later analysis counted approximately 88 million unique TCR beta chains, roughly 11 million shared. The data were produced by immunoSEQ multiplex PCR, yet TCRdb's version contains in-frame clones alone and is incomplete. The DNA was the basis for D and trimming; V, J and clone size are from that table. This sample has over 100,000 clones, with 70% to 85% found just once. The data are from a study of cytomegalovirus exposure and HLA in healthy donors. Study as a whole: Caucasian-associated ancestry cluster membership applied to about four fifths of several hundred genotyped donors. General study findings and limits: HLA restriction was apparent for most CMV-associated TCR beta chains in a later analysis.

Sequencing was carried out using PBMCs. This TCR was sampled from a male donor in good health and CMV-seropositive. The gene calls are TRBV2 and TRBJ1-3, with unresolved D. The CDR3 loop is CASSESNTPGNTIYF. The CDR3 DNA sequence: TGTGCCAGCAGTGAGTCGAACACCCCTGGAAACACCATATATTTT.